Listed below are T cell receptor beta chains from one sample, sequenced in a study of T cells in Graves' hyperthyroidism and ophthalmopathy. MiXCR, applied by TCRdb to the multiplex PCR reads, yields one record per CDR3 protein. The sample carries fewer than 550,000 distinct CDR3 sequences, around 22% recorded once. Source material: blood. The receptors stem from a woman aged 30 to 39 with Graves' ophthalmopathy. CDR3s include the opening cysteine and the closing phenylalanine or tryptophan. D genes are given only for firm matches. Expanded clones get a size class; other rows say once, few or many, or leave the size out.

j_call,d_call,clone_size,v_call,cdr3_aa,cdr3_nt
TRBJ2-6,TRBD1,many,TRBV12-3/TRBV12-4,CASSEGQAAGANVLTF,TGTGCCAGCAGTGAGGGACAGGCGGCTGGGGCCAACGTCCTGACTTTC
TRBJ1-2,TRBD1,many,TRBV29-1,CSVSTGAGGYTF,TGCAGCGTTTCCACAGGGGCCGGTGGCTACACCTTC
TRBJ1-2,NA,many,TRBV30,CAWSVLERGNGYTF,TGTGCCTGGAGTGTACTAGAGAGGGGTAACGGCTACACCTTC
TRBJ2-5,NA,NA,TRBV6-5,CASSSSKGTRFQETQYF,TGTGCCAGCAGTTCCTCCAAAGGGACGAGGTTCCAAGAGACCCAGTACTTC
TRBJ2-7,NA,many,TRBV12-3/TRBV12-4,CASTLMGGGHEQYF,TGTGCCAGCACCCTTATGGGGGGCGGGCACGAGCAGTACTTC
TRBJ1-2,NA,many,TRBV11-1,CASSLAPGRASNYGYTF,TGTGCCAGCAGCTTAGCCCCGGGCAGGGCATCAAACTATGGCTACACCTTC
TRBJ1-3,NA,many,TRBV12-3/TRBV12-4,CASTPEPNGVHRNTIYF,TGTGCCAGCACCCCTGAGCCGAATGGGGTTCACAGAAACACCATATATTTT
TRBJ1-1,NA,NA,TRBV2,CASREWGAEAFF,TGTGCCAGCCGGGAGTGGGGCGCCGAAGCTTTCTTT
TRBJ2-7,NA,NA,TRBV10-3,CAISGGGEPYEQYF,TGTGCCATCAGTGGCGGGGGCGAACCCTACGAGCAGTACTTC
TRBJ2-2,NA,NA,TRBV6-1,CASRLAPVYTGELFF,TGTGCCAGCAGACTAGCACCCGTTTATACCGGGGAGCTGTTTTTT
TRBJ2-4,NA,many,TRBV27,CASSIMGDKNIQYF,TGTGCCAGCAGCATTATGGGGGACAAAAACATTCAGTACTTC
TRBJ1-5,NA,many,TRBV12-3/TRBV12-4,CASTLDFRGNQPQHF,TGTGCCAGCACTTTGGACTTCAGGGGCAATCAGCCCCAGCATTTT
TRBJ1-5,NA,many,TRBV6-1,CASRVTGYRAQHF,TGTGCCAGCAGGGTCACAGGTTATAGGGCCCAGCATTTT
TRBJ2-7,NA,few,TRBV25-1,CASSERVQGEQYF,TGTGCCAGCAGTGAACGGGTGCAGGGCGAGCAGTACTTC
TRBJ2-5,TRBD2,many,TRBV20-1,CSASPPLAGQETRYF,TGCAGTGCCTCCCCGCCACTAGCGGGCCAAGAGACCCGGTACTTC
TRBJ2-4,NA,NA,TRBV6-5,CASSSLFLAKNIKYF,TGTGCCAGCAGTTCGCTTTTCCTAGCCAAAAACATTAAGTACTTC
TRBJ1-1,TRBD1,many,TRBV7-8,CASSLGGTGTTEAFF,TGTGCCAGCAGCTTAGGGGGGACAGGGACCACTGAAGCTTTCTTT
TRBJ2-7,NA,NA,TRBV7-8,CASSFGVVIHEQYF,TGTGCCAGCAGCTTTGGGGTGGTGATCCACGAGCAGTACTTC
TRBJ2-2,NA,many,TRBV6-5,CASSYSNTGELFF,TGTGCCAGCAGTTACAGCAACACCGGGGAGCTGTTTTTT
TRBJ2-7,NA,few,TRBV12-3/TRBV12-4,CASSSTRGGEGYEQYF,TGTGCCAGCAGTTCCACTAGGGGGGGCGAGGGATACGAGCAGTACTTC
TRBJ2-2,NA,NA,TRBV7-2,CASSLGPSGGELFF,TGTGCCAGCAGCTTAGGCCCCTCGGGCGGGGAGCTGTTTTTT
TRBJ2-5,TRBD2,NA,TRBV6-5,CASSYSPPARGRETQYF,TGTGCCAGCAGTTACTCTCCCCCGGCGCGGGGGAGGGAGACCCAGTACTTC
TRBJ1-5,TRBD1,few,TRBV6-2/TRBV6-3,CALGGGGDHQPQHF,TGTGCCCTCGGGGGAGGGGGCGATCATCAGCCCCAGCATTTT
TRBJ2-5,TRBD2,many,TRBV15,CATSALAGDMETQYF,TGTGCCACCAGCGCACTAGCGGGGGATATGGAGACCCAGTACTTC
TRBJ2-7,NA,NA,TRBV6-2/TRBV6-3,CASKEWRAMRREQYF,TGTGCCAGCAAGGAGTGGAGGGCTATGAGGCGCGAGCAGTACTTC
TRBJ2-7,TRBD1,NA,TRBV12-3/TRBV12-4,CASSLQWQGAREQYF,TGTGCCAGCAGTCTCCAATGGCAGGGGGCGCGAGAGCAGTACTTC
TRBJ1-2,NA,many,TRBV7-8,CASSPEQGNYGYTF,TGTGCCAGCAGCCCGGAACAGGGTAACTATGGCTACACCTTC
TRBJ2-7,NA,NA,TRBV12-3/TRBV12-4,CASSLELGGEQYF,TGTGCCAGCAGCTTAGAGCTTGGGGGCGAGCAGTACTTC
TRBJ1-2,NA,many,TRBV25-1,CASSGGQASNYGYTF,TGTGCCAGCAGTGGGGGACAAGCCTCCAACTATGGCTACACCTTC
TRBJ2-5,NA,many,TRBV4-1,CASSQNVPETQYF,TGCGCCAGCAGCCAAAATGTGCCAGAGACCCAGTACTTC
TRBJ2-7,NA,many,TRBV5-1,CASSTAQGYEQYF,TGCGCCAGCAGCACGGCGCAGGGTTACGAGCAGTACTTC
TRBJ1-1,NA,few,TRBV6-1,CASSEYSRRTEAFF,TGTGCCAGCAGTGAATATTCCCGGAGGACTGAAGCTTTCTTT
TRBJ1-2,NA,NA,TRBV6-5,CASSYRAGRNYGYTF,TGTGCCAGCAGTTACCGGGCAGGTCGAAACTATGGCTACACCTTC
TRBJ1-5,NA,many,TRBV5-1,CASSLRGESNRPQHF,TGCGCCAGCAGCTTGCGGGGAGAGAGCAATCGGCCCCAGCATTTT
TRBJ2-5,TRBD1,many,TRBV7-3,CASSLTRHLGQGRVQETQYF,TGTGCCAGCAGCTTAACCCGCCACCTGGGACAGGGTAGGGTTCAAGAGACCCAGTACTTC
TRBJ1-5,NA,many,TRBV20-1,CSARASGAVRPQHF,TGCAGTGCTAGGGCGAGCGGGGCGGTTCGGCCCCAGCATTTT